A single sample gave rise to the 23 T cell receptor beta chains below, sequenced in a study of blood T cells in healthy people across ages. Then a second PCR, running roughly 7 to 11 cycles, was carried out with a sample-barcoded 5' primer and a J-beta primer mix. TCRdb processed the 5' RACE reads anew with MiXCR; each CDR3 protein has one entry. The sample records more than 900,000 distinct CDR3 sequences, under 35% being singletons. These data also featured in a second study, about T cells of mothers and their children.

Sequencing was done on a sample of blood. These receptors originate from a woman between 40 and 50 years old in good health.

This clonotype was observed at least ten times. The chain employs TRBV9 and TRBJ2-7; 7 nucleotides match TRBD2. Germline V gene lookup returns CDR1 SGDLS and CDR2 YYNGEE. There are 14 residues in the CDR3. The junction had 3 bases not matched to a gene; V was cut back by 3 bases and J by 0 bases. The CDR3 bases are TGTGCCAGCAGCGAGGGAGGGAGCTCCTACGAGCAGTACTTC. This gives the protein CASSEGGSSYEQYF.

This clonotype was seen many times. The genes are TRBV2 and TRBJ2-7; no reliable D call. Trimming shortened V by 4 bases and J by 3 bases, and 10 bases separated the two germline ends. The CDR3 loop spans 13 amino acids. The germline gives CDR1 SNHLY, CDR2 FYNNEI. The CDR3 loop reads CASSARVDYEQYF. CDR3 nucleotides: TGTGCCAGCAGTGCTAGGGTTGACTACGAGCAGTACTTC.

This clonotype has only a few counts. The V gene is TRBV9, the J gene TRBJ2-5, with TRBD2 matching over 7 bases. There are 15 residues in the CDR3. From germline, CDR1 is SGDLS and CDR2 YYNGEE. V shed 4 bases and J 1 base; nucleotides not matched to a gene: 7. In nucleotides, the CDR3 is TGTGCCAGCAGCACAACGGGCGGGGGCCAAGAGACCCAGTACTTC. This codes for CASSTTGGGQETQYF. The full variable domain, with the rest looked up from reference TRBV9 and TRBJ2-5, is DSGVTQTPKHLITATGQRVTLRCSPRSGDLSVYWYQQSLDQGLQFLIQYYNGEERAKGNILERFSAQQFPDLHSELNLSSLELGDSALYFCASSTTGGGQETQYFGPGTRLLVL.

The CDR3: CASSYSKFGTGVEETQYF. CDR3 coding DNA: TGTGCCAGCAGTTACTCGAAGTTTGGGACAGGGGTAGAAGAGACCCAGTACTTC. The chain has TRBV6-2 or TRBV6-3 and TRBJ2-5; TRBD1 aligns across 10 bases. Trimming took 0 bases from V and 3 from J; bases not matched to a gene: 10. Per the germline V gene, CDR1 is MNHEY and CDR2 is SVGEGT. The CDR3 length is 18 residues.

The chain is built from TRBV9 and TRBJ2-3, with 9 bases aligning to TRBD2. This CDR3 is built from 17 residues. V shed 7 bases and J 5 bases; nucleotides not matched to a gene: 17. In germline, CDR1 is SGDLS, CDR2 YYNGEE. CDR3 loop: CASLLGVAGGREDTQYF. CDR3 bases: TGTGCCAGCCTATTAGGGGTGGCGGGGGGGCGTGAAGATACGCAGTATTTT.

The chain links TRBV13 to TRBJ2-1, with 7 bases that match TRBD1. Losses at the gene ends were 8 bases for V and 5 bases for J; bases not matched to a gene: 6. The CDR3 contains 13 residues. Per germline, CDR1 PRHDT and CDR2 FYEKMQ (reference sequence). DNA for the CDR3: TGTGCCAGCCGGGGACAGTATAACAATGAGCAGTTCTTC. This sequence encodes CASRGQYNNEQFF.

There are a few counts of this clonotype. The CDR3 carries no conserved terminal phenylalanine or tryptophan, so it likely arises from a read error. The chain joins TRBV6-5 to TRBJ2-1, with 7 bases aligning to TRBD2. Trimming at V came to 6 bases and at J to 8 bases, leaving 7 bases not matched to a gene. The CDR3 has 13 residues. From germline, CDR1 is MNHEY and CDR2 SVGAGI. The CDR3 nucleotides are TGTGCCAGCAGGCCCCGACTAGCCGATGAGCAGTTCTTA. Its protein product is CASRPRLADEQFL.

This clonotype was detected ten times or more. The V gene is TRBV20-1, the J gene TRBJ1-2; 11 positions match TRBD1. The CDR3 contains 15 residues. With V trimmed by 0 bases and J by 8 bases, 8 bases remained unmatched. Germline CDR1 and CDR2: DFQATT and SNEGSKA (reference sequence). In DNA form, the CDR3 reads TGCAGTGCTAGAGATGGAGGACAGGGGGCCGAGGGCTACACCTTC. It specifies CSARDGGQGAEGYTF.

This clonotype was detected only a few times. CDR3 protein: CASSQEGRLNTEAFF. The CDR3 DNA reads TGCGCCAGCAGCCAAGAGGGCCGCCTGAACACTGAAGCTTTCTTT. The chain has TRBV4-3 and TRBJ1-1; D uncertain. Germline loops: CDR1 LGHNA, CDR2 YSLEER. V lost 0 bases and J lost 0, with 8 bases in between. This CDR3 contains 15 residues.

This clonotype was seen only a few times. J is TRBJ1-1 and V is TRBV15; possibly TRBD1 for D (5 bases). CDR1 is LNHNV and CDR2 is YYDKDF in the germline V gene (reference sequence). The CDR3 sequence is 12 residues long. The V end lost 3 bases, the J end lost 7 bases, and 9 bases lay between the germline ends. CDR3 protein: CATSSRASEAFF. In nucleotides, the CDR3 is TGTGCCACCAGCAGCAGGGCGAGTGAAGCTTTCTTT. Filled out from reference TRBV15 and TRBJ1-1, the complete variable domain reads DAMVIQNPRYQVTQFGKPVTLSCSQTLNHNVMYWYQQKSSQAPKLLFHYYDKDFNNEADTPDNFQSRRPNTSFCFLDIRSPGLGDTAMYLCATSSRASEAFFGQGTRLTVV.

Comments on this clonotype: At one boundary the junction diverges from the germline segment, which might be a read error. The chain couples TRBV20-1 to TRBJ1-4, with D perhaps matching TRBD1 (5 bases). In germline, CDR1 is DFQATT, CDR2 SNEGSKA (reference sequence). The CDR3 totals 12 residues. CDR3 sequence: CRARWGNEKLFF. The CDR3 DNA is TGCAGGGCTAGGTGGGGGAATGAAAAACTGTTTTTT.

V and J are TRBV7-9 and TRBJ2-3, with D possibly being TRBD1 or TRBD2 (7 bases each). V was pared by 3 bases and J by 2 bases, with 18 bases between. From germline, CDR1 is SEHNR and CDR2 FQNEAQ (reference sequence). The CDR3 length is 17 residues. CDR3: CASSFQGGLSFTDTQYF. Here the CDR3 DNA reads TGTGCCAGCAGCTTCCAGGGGGGGCTATCCTTCACAGATACGCAGTATTTT. The complete variable domain, with remaining parts taken from reference TRBV7-9 and TRBJ2-3, reads DTGVSQNPRHKITKRGQNVTFRCDPISEHNRLYWYRQTLGQGPEFLTYFQNEAQLEKSRLLSDRFSAERPKGSFSTLEIQRTEQGDSAMYLCASSFQGGLSFTDTQYFGPGTRLTVL.

The genes are TRBV7-9 and TRBJ2-1; D may be TRBD1 (6 bases). V lost 4 bases and J 1 base, leaving 11 bases between the germline ends. CDR1 SEHNR and CDR2 FQNEAQ come from the germline V gene (reference sequence). The CDR3 consists of 15 residues. The CDR3 sequence is CASSSGQMSYNEQFF. CDR3 in DNA: TGTGCCAGCAGCTCCGGACAGATGTCCTACAATGAGCAGTTCTTC.

This chain connects TRBV28 to TRBJ2-7; TRBD1 agrees at 9 bases. V was pared by 3 bases and J by 5 bases, with 8 bases of the junction left unmatched. CDR1 MDHEN and CDR2 SYDVKM come from the germline V gene. This CDR3 spans 15 amino acids. CDR3 amino acids: CASSFTGQGPDEQYF. CDR3 nucleotide sequence: TGTGCCAGCAGTTTTACCGGACAGGGGCCCGACGAGCAGTACTTC.

Ten or more counts support this clonotype. J is TRBJ2-4 and V is TRBV20-1; TRBD1 aligns across 9 bases. The CDR3 contains 14 residues. Germline lookup yields CDR1 DFQATT and CDR2 SNEGSKA (reference sequence). J gave up 1 base and V 5 bases, and 3 bases lay outside the gene matches. As DNA, the CDR3 is TGCAGTGCTCCCGACAGGGGGGCCAAAAACATTCAGTACTTC. It is translated as CSAPDRGAKNIQYF.

This clonotype came up many times. The chain carries TRBV29-1 and TRBJ2-2; 8 nucleotides align to TRBD1. This CDR3 has 14 residues. Trimming took 3 bases from V and 2 from J; bases not matched to a gene: 2. The V gene's germline CDR1 is SQVTM and CDR2 ANQGSEA. CDR3 nucleotides: TGCAGCGTTGATGGACAGGGAAACACCGGGGAGCTGTTTTTT. It encodes CSVDGQGNTGELFF.

This clonotype was observed many times. This chain uses TRBV7-2 with TRBJ1-2; D uncertain. CDR3 length equals 14 residues. V lost 1 base and J 2 bases, leaving 8 bases between the germline ends. The germline V gene encodes CDR1 SGHTA and CDR2 FQGNSA. The CDR3 loop is CASSLGSVNYGYTF. DNA of the CDR3: TGTGCCAGCAGCTTAGGGAGCGTAAACTATGGCTACACCTTC.

This clonotype was counted a few times. The genes are TRBV4-1 and TRBJ2-1; 10 bases match TRBD1. The CDR3 length is 14 residues. The V and J ends lost 8 bases and 5 bases, in that order; junction bases with no gene match: 6. The germline V gene encodes CDR1 MGHRA and CDR2 YSYEKL. The CDR3 loop is CASCAGTGDNEQFF. CDR3 sequence (DNA): TGCGCCAGCTGCGCCGGGACAGGGGACAATGAGCAGTTCTTC.

This clonotype was seen only a few times. The V gene is TRBV10-3, the J gene TRBJ2-7, with TRBD1 identical over 8 bases. From germline, CDR1 is ENHRY and CDR2 SYGVKD. The trim removed 6 bases at V and 0 bases at J, leaving 7 bases unmatched. The CDR3 runs 15 residues. CDR3 region: CAISPGTGTSYEQYF. Written as DNA, the CDR3 is TGTGCCATCAGCCCGGGGACAGGCACCTCCTACGAGCAGTACTTC.

This chain connects TRBV2 to TRBJ2-5; 9 nucleotides align to TRBD1. Germline CDR1 and CDR2: SNHLY and FYNNEI. The ends lost 6 bases at V and 1 base at J; junction bases unmatched: 6. CDR3 size: 15 residues. The CDR3 nucleotides read TGTGCCAGCAGCCGGACAGGGGCATCCCAAGAGACCCAGTACTTC. Translating gives CASSRTGASQETQYF.

This rearrangement joins TRBV9 to TRBJ2-7; 8 nucleotides line up with TRBD1. This CDR3 spans 21 amino acids. In germline, CDR1 is SGDLS, CDR2 YYNGEE. V lost 1 base and J lost 1; bases outside the gene matches: 22. The chain's CDR3 is CASSVLIVVGSDRGGSYEQYF. CDR3 nucleotide sequence: TGTGCCAGCAGCGTATTAATAGTTGTAGGGTCAGACAGGGGAGGTTCCTACGAGCAGTACTTC.

This clonotype was picked up many times. The genes are TRBV20-1 and TRBJ2-7, with 9 bases matching TRBD1. V lost 6 bases and J lost 3; bases outside the gene matches: 3. The CDR3 has 12 amino acids. Germline-derived CDR1 and CDR2 are DFQATT and SNEGSKA (reference sequence). CDR3 bases: TGCAGTGCGGGACAGGGTCTCTACGAGCAGTACTTC. Translated: CSAGQGLYEQYF.

The CDR3 DNA follows: TGTGCCAGCAGCTTAGAGCTCGCCAAGCAGTTCTTC. As protein: CASSLELAKQFF. The rearrangement joins TRBV7-2 to TRBJ2-1; D gene uncertain. This CDR3 is built from 12 residues. Trimming cost V 1 base and J 11 bases, with 9 bases left between them. Germline values: CDR1 SGHTA, CDR2 FQGNSA.